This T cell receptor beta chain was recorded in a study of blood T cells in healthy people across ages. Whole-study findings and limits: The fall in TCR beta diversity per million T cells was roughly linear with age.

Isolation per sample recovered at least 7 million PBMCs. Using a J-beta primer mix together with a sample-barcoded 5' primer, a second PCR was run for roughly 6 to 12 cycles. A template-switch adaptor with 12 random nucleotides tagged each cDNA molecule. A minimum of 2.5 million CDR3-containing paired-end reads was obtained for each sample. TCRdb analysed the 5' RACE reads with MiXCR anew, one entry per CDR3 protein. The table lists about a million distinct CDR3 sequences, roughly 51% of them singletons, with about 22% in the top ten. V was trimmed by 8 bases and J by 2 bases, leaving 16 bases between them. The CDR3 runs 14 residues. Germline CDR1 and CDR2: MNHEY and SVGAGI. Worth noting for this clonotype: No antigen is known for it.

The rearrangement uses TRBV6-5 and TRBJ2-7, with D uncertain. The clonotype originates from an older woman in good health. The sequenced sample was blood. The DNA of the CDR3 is TGTGCCAGCGGATTCCAAGGTTCTGCCTACGAGCAGTACTTC. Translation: CASGFQGSAYEQYF.